The rows below give T cell receptor beta chains drawn from one sample of a study of blood T cells in healthy people across ages. TCRdb re-derived calls from the 5' RACE reads in MiXCR, one entry per CDR3 protein. The data show some 850,000 distinct CDR3 sequences, 20% to 30% seen once. These records were also assigned to another study, of T cells of mothers and their children.

The sequencing sample was made of blood. The receptors stem from a boy younger than 18 in good health. CDR3s include the opening cysteine and the closing phenylalanine or tryptophan. Each record gives: clone size, V gene, J gene, D gene, CDR3 DNA, CDR3 protein. The D gene is left open where the match is weak. The size field is filled for only some rows; it gives once, few, many or a size class.

few	TRBV10-1	TRBJ2-2	TRBD2	TGCGCCAGCAGTAGGGGACTAGCGACCGGGGAGCTGTTTTTT	CASSRGLATGELFF
few	TRBV12-3/TRBV12-4	TRBJ2-4	.	TGTGCCAGCGCTCCGACTGTCTCGAGCATTCAGTACTTC	CASAPTVSSIQYF
few	TRBV20-1	TRBJ2-5	.	TGCAGTGCTACGGGCCTCGGCGACGGGACCCAGTACTTC	CSATGLGDGTQYF
few	TRBV29-1	TRBJ1-2	.	TGCAGCGTACTAACGCGGGGTGGCTACACCTTC	CSVLTRGGYTF
.	TRBV5-8	TRBJ1-5	TRBD1	TGTGCCAGCAGCTTCCTCGACAGGGGGGATCAGCCCCAGCATTTT	CASSFLDRGDQPQHF
.	TRBV9	TRBJ1-1	.	TGTGCCAGCAGCCCCGAGGGGGAACCCTCGAACACTGAAGCTTTCTTT	CASSPEGEPSNTEAFF
.	TRBV29-1	TRBJ2-5	.	TGCAGTGCCTTCGCCGGTGAAGAGACCCAGTACTTC	CSAFAGEETQYF
few	TRBV5-6	TRBJ2-5	TRBD1	TGTGCCAGCAGCTCCGGGACAGGACTACGACAAGAGACCCAGTACTTC	CASSSGTGLRQETQYF
few	TRBV20-1	TRBJ1-5	.	TGCAGTGCTAGAGCAGGATCCAGCAATCAGCCCCAGCATTTT	CSARAGSSNQPQHF
few	TRBV12-3/TRBV12-4	TRBJ1-1	.	TGTGCCAGCAGTTCGGGAAGGATCACTGAAGCTTTCTTT	CASSSGRITEAFF
.	TRBV10-3	TRBJ2-5	.	TGTGCCATCAGACGGGAAGCCCGGGAGACCCAGTACTTC	CAIRREARETQYF
.	TRBV6-1	TRBJ2-1	.	TGTGCCAGCAGTGAAGGGTGGAGCTCCTACAATGAGCAGTTCTTC	CASSEGWSSYNEQFF
.	TRBV5-1	TRBJ2-1	TRBD2	TGCGCCAGCAGTTCGCGAGGTAGAGCGGGGGGCGGATACAATGAGCAGTTCTTC	CASSSRGRAGGGYNEQFF
.	TRBV13	TRBJ1-2	TRBD1	TGTGCCAGCAGCTTCGGGACAGGGGTGTTTGGCTACACCTTC	CASSFGTGVFGYTF
.	TRBV6-1	TRBJ1-2	.	TGTGCCAGCAGTGATTTCAGGAGAGGCTACACCTTC	CASSDFRRGYTF
.	TRBV5-1	TRBJ2-5	.	TGCGCCAACAGCTCCGCTTTGAGCCCAGAGACCCAGTACTTC	CANSSALSPETQYF
.	TRBV20-1	TRBJ2-1	TRBD2	TGCAGTGCTAGCACGGGGGGTTCCTACAATGAGCAGTTCTTC	CSASTGGSYNEQFF
.	TRBV30	TRBJ1-2	.	TGTGCCTGGAGTGTACTCCGAGGGGGCTACACCTTC	CAWSVLRGGYTF
.	TRBV3-1	TRBJ2-5	.	TGTGCCAGCAGCCCCGGCGGATTATGGAGAGAGACCCAGTACTTC	CASSPGGLWRETQYF
.	TRBV29-1	TRBJ2-1	.	TGCAGCGTGACCACTACTAGGTTTAGGGAGCAGTTCTTC	CSVTTTRFREQFF
.	TRBV30	TRBJ1-2	TRBD1	TGTGCCTGGAGTACAGGGGTGTACTATGGCTACACCTTC	CAWSTGVYYGYTF
.	TRBV6-6	TRBJ2-1	.	TGTGCCAGCAACGGCTGGGGGGGCGAGGGGGAGCAGTTCTTC	CASNGWGGEGEQFF
.	TRBV6-4	TRBJ2-1	.	TGTGCCAGCAGTGGGGGCAGGGAACCCTACAATGAGCAGTTCTTC	CASSGGREPYNEQFF
.	TRBV7-2	TRBJ2-7	.	TGTGCCAGCAGCTTAGGGCAGGTGCCCTACTACGAGCAGTACTTC	CASSLGQVPYYEQYF
.	TRBV20-1	TRBJ1-2	.	TGCAGTGCTGAGGGACAACTAAACTATGGCTACACCTTC	CSAEGQLNYGYTF
.	TRBV4-2	TRBJ2-2	.	TGTGCCAGCAGCACCCAGACTAGAGGCACCGGGGAGCTGTTTTTT	CASSTQTRGTGELFF
few	TRBV20-1	TRBJ2-7	.	TGCAGTGCTAGAGAAGAGGCAGGGAGCTCCTACGAGCAGTACTTC	CSAREEAGSSYEQYF
few	TRBV14	TRBJ1-4	.	TGTGCCAGCAGCCTGGGCAGTGTCCCTAATGAAAAACTGTTTTTT	CASSLGSVPNEKLFF
many	TRBV12-3/TRBV12-4	TRBJ2-5	TRBD2	TGTGCCAGCAGTTTCGTAGCAGCGGGGGGGCGAGAGACCCAGTACTTC	CASSFVAAGGRETQYF
.	TRBV7-2	TRBJ2-3	TRBD2	TGTGCCAGCAGCGCCACTAGCGGGAGAGATACGCAGTATTTT	CASSATSGRDTQYF